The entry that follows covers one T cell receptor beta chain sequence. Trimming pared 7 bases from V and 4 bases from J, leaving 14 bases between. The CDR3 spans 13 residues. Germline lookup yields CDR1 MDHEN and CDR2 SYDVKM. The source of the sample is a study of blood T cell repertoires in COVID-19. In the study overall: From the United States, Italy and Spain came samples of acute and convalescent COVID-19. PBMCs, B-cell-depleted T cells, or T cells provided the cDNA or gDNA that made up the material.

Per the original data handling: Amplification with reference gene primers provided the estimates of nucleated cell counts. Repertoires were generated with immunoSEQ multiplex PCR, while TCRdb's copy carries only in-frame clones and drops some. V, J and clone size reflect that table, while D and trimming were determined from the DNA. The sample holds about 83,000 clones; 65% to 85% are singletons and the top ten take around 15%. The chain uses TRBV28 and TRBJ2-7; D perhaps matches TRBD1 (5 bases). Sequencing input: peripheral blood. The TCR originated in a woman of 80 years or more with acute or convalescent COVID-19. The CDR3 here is CASNAGKTYEQYF. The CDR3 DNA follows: TGTGCCAGCAACGCAGGGAAGACGTACGAGCAGTACTTC.